This entry describes one T cell receptor beta chain. The antigen is undetermined. The sample originates from a study of cytomegalovirus exposure and HLA in healthy donors. Study background: As released early, the data held 65 million to 90 million unique TCRs from HLA-typed donors.

The PCR contained 60 Vbeta and 13 Jbeta primers. Libraries were prepared by immunoSEQ multiplex PCR; TCRdb keeps only in-frame clonotypes and omits some of them. The table has 100,000 to 120,000 clones, roughly an eighth seen once. With V trimmed by 4 bases and J by 6 bases, 3 bases remained unmatched. CDR3 length equals 13 residues. The germline V gene encodes CDR1 SGHRS and CDR2 YFSETQ. Broader study findings: Later, an analysis showed that TCR beta chains associated with HLA were more clonally expanded than others that were equally common. Segments of the TCR beta V type were, in most cases, productive about 90% or about 30% of the time in an earlier analysis.

Material: PBMCs. The receptor's source is a man aged 35 to 55 in good health and CMV-seropositive. The genes are TRBV5-1 and TRBJ2-2; 7 nucleotides match TRBD1. CDR3 protein: CASSRTGAGELFF. The CDR3 nucleotides read TGCGCCAGCAGCCGAACAGGGGCCGGGGAGCTGTTTTTT.